The 17 T cell receptor beta chains below come from one sample, sequenced in a study of shared clonotypes between healthy human individuals (dated by TCRdb to 2018 to 2021). Libraries were made using the immunoSEQ multiplex PCR assay. This immuneACCESS table, as held by TCRdb, lists in-frame sequences with V and J called but not all clones. Of the missing ones, under half trace to an unresolved V gene in checked studies; the others have no known cause. The sample profile shows over a million clones; about 98.5% of them were found once. The ten largest clonotypes hold 0.36% of the sample. The source material was naive CD4+ T cells sorted from blood. Read against the paper, the sample's cell subset or site label means: CD45RA+ positively selected. The source is a man aged 30-40 years in good health.

The chain joins TRBV4-1 to TRBJ2-1; 10 bases line up with TRBD2. J gave up 9 bases and V 2 bases, and 13 bases lay outside the gene matches. The germline CDR1 and CDR2 sequences are MGHRA and YSYEKL. This CDR3 spans 17 amino acids. CDR3 DNA: TGCGCCAGCAGCCAACCAATCAGCGGGAGGGCAGGGGGTGAGCAGTTCTTC. It codes for CASSQPISGRAGGEQFF.

The rearrangement links TRBV7-8 to TRBJ1-5, with D tentatively TRBD1 (5 bases). The CDR3 length is 16 residues. Germline V gene data show CDR1 as SGHVS and CDR2 as FQNEAQ. V lost 5 bases and J 6 bases, leaving 20 bases between the germline ends. The DNA for the CDR3 is TGTGCCAGCAGCCCCTGGTATGGAGGGGAGGGTCAGCCCCAGCATTTT. Encoded protein: CASSPWYGGEGQPQHF.

The chain carries TRBV28 and TRBJ2-7; TRBD1 aligns across 8 bases. V shed 3 bases and J 2 bases; nucleotides not matched to a gene: 9. Germline V CDR1 and CDR2: MDHEN, SYDVKM. The CDR3 covers 16 residues. The CDR3 loop reads CASSLSGQGLPYEQYF. CDR3 sequence (DNA): TGTGCCAGCAGTTTGTCTGGACAGGGTCTCCCCTACGAGCAGTACTTC.

The V and J genes are TRBV6-7 and TRBJ1-1; 10 bases agree with TRBD1. TRBV6-7 is classed as an ORF, of uncertain function. This CDR3 spans 13 amino acids. V dropped 7 bases and J dropped 5; count of bases not matched to a gene: 4. In DNA form, the CDR3 reads TGTGCCAGCAATTGGACAGGGGGGACTGAAGCTTTCTTT. This codes for CASNWTGGTEAFF.

The gene calls are TRBV28 and TRBJ2-7; D ambiguous. This CDR3 region has 15 residues. V shed 2 bases and J shed 3 bases, with 14 bases lying between them. Germline V CDR1 and CDR2: MDHEN, SYDVKM. CDR3 DNA: TGTGCCAGCAGTTTACGGCTAGTCTCCAACTACGAGCAGTACTTC. This codes for CASSLRLVSNYEQYF.

The chain employs TRBV6-5 and TRBJ1-1; the match to TRBD1 covers 8 bases. Germline trimming cut 5 bases from V and 8 bases from J; bases unmatched to any gene: 4. This CDR3 contains 12 residues. Per germline, CDR1 MNHEY and CDR2 SVGAGI. In nucleotides, the CDR3 is TGTGCCAGCAGTAGGACAGGGATCGAAGCTTTCTTT. Translation gives CASSRTGIEAFF.

CDR3 coding DNA: TGTGCCAGCAGTTTATACCTAGTCATTCTCGATGAGCAGTTCTTC. It specifies CASSLYLVILDEQFF. The genes are TRBV27 and TRBJ2-1; D is ambiguous. This CDR3 spans 15 amino acids. Germline CDR1 MNHEY, CDR2 SMNVEV (reference sequence). With 1 base removed from V and 8 bases from J, the gap between germline ends came to 15 bases.

This chain joins TRBV18 and TRBJ2-1; the D is unclear. In germline, CDR1 is KGHSH, CDR2 LQKENI. V was trimmed by 6 bases and J by 4 bases, leaving 25 bases between them. There are 18 residues in the CDR3. The DNA of the CDR3 is TGTGCCAGCTCCCTAAAAAGCTCTACTTCAGCAAGGTACAATGAGCAGTTCTTC. It is translated as CASSLKSSTSARYNEQFF. Based on the CDR3 plus reference TRBV18 and TRBJ2-1, the full variable domain is NAGVMQNPRHLVRRRGQEARLRCSPMKGHSHVYWYRQLPEEGLKFMVYLQKENIIDESGMPKERFSAEFPKEGPSILRIQQVVRGDSAAYFCASSLKSSTSARYNEQFFGPGTRLTVL.

The rearrangement uses TRBV15 and TRBJ2-1; TRBD2 matches at 7 bases. This CDR3 is built from 14 residues. After removal of 7 bases from V and 8 bases from J, the junction contained 11 bases not matched to a gene. Germline V gene lookup returns CDR1 LNHNV and CDR2 YYDKDF (reference sequence). In nucleotides, the CDR3 is TGTGCCACCATGGGTGGCGGGAGTATGGATGAGCAGTTCTTC. This sequence encodes CATMGGGSMDEQFF.

The chain joins TRBV5-5 to TRBJ2-3; TRBD1 agrees at 11 bases. CDR1 SGHKS and CDR2 YYEKEE come from the germline V gene (reference sequence). This CDR3 is 17 amino acids long. After removal of 3 bases from V and 5 bases from J, the junction contained 11 bases not matched to a gene. CDR3 sequence reads: CASSYRPAGQGGDTQYF. The CDR3 DNA reads TGTGCCAGCAGCTATAGACCTGCGGGACAGGGGGGAGATACGCAGTATTTT.

The rearrangement uses TRBV2 and TRBJ2-1; the D call may be TRBD1 or TRBD2 (6 bases each). The CDR3 loop spans 16 amino acids. The V gene's germline CDR1 is SNHLY and CDR2 FYNNEI. V lost 6 bases and J lost 8, with 23 bases in between. CDR3: CASRGGKAGLAHEQFF. Here the CDR3 DNA reads TGTGCCAGCAGAGGGGGTAAAGCGGGCCTTGCCCATGAGCAGTTCTTC.

A note on this clone: At one end the junction does not follow the germline gene, possibly because of a read error. Within the sample, other DNA sequences also encode this same CDR3. The V call is TRBV7-7, the J call TRBJ1-1; D is possibly TRBD1 (5 bases). The length of the CDR3 is 13 residues. Looked up from germline, CDR1 is SSHAT and CDR2 is FNYEAQ (reference sequence). The DNA of the CDR3 is TGTGCTAGCAGCAGAGACAGGAACACTGAAGCTTTCTTT. This translates into CASSRDRNTEAFF.

This chain uses TRBV28 with TRBJ1-2, with 10 nucleotides matching TRBD1. From germline, CDR1 is MDHEN and CDR2 SYDVKM. Losses at the gene ends were 2 bases for V and 4 bases for J; bases not matched to a gene: 1. This CDR3 has 14 amino acids. This chain's CDR3 is CASSLRTGGYGYTF. CDR3 coding DNA: TGTGCCAGCAGTTTACGGACAGGGGGCTATGGCTACACCTTC.

The chain has TRBV7-9 and TRBJ2-7; D is uncertain. The V and J ends lost 2 bases and 6 bases respectively, with 8 bases between them. Looked up from germline, CDR1 is SEHNR and CDR2 is FQNEAQ (reference sequence). CDR3 length: 12 residues. The CDR3 DNA reads as TGTGCCAGCAGCTTATTCGGCGTCGAGCAGTACTTC. Amino acid sequence: CASSLFGVEQYF.

The chain carries TRBV7-6 and TRBJ2-2; 10 nucleotides line up with TRBD1. Trimming removed 0 bases from V and 3 bases from J; junction bases left unmatched: 10. The CDR3 extends over 19 amino acids. Germline loops: CDR1 SGHVS, CDR2 FNYEAQ. This CDR3 reads CASSLAGFGTGAYTGELFF. CDR3 DNA: TGTGCCAGCAGCTTAGCCGGATTCGGGACAGGGGCTTACACCGGGGAGCTGTTTTTT.

J is TRBJ2-2 and V is TRBV5-1; maybe TRBD1 (5 bases). This CDR3 has 16 residues. V was pared by 0 bases and J by 6 bases, with 15 bases between. Germline V CDR1 and CDR2: SGHRS, YFSETQ. This CDR3 is CASSLVPQGSAGELFF. DNA of the CDR3: TGCGCCAGCAGCTTGGTCCCCCAGGGAAGCGCCGGGGAGCTGTTTTTT.

This clone was seen just once. CDR3: CASSALSSGANVLTF. The DNA of the CDR3 is TGTGCCAGCAGTGCTTTGAGCTCTGGGGCCAACGTCCTGACTTTC. V is TRBV25-1 and J is TRBJ2-6; D is uncertain. V lost 4 bases, J lost 0 bases, and 7 bases lay in between. Germline V gene sequence: CDR1 MGHDK, CDR2 SYGVNS. This CDR3 region has 15 residues.